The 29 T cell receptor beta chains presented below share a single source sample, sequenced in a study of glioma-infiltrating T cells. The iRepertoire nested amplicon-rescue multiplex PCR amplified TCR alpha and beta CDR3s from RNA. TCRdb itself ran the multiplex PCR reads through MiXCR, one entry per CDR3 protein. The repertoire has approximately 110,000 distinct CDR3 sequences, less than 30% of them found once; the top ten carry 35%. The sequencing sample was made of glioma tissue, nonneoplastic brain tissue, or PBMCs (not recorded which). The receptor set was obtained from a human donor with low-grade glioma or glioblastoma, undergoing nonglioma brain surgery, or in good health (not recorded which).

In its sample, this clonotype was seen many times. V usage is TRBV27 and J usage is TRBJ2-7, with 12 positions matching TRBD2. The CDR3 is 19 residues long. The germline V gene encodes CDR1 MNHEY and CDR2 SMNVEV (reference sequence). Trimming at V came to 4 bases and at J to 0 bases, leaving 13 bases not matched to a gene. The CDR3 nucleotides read TGTGCCAGCAGTTCCTACCTTGGGACTAGCGGGTCCAACTCCTACGAGCAGTACTTC. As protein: CASSSYLGTSGSNSYEQYF.

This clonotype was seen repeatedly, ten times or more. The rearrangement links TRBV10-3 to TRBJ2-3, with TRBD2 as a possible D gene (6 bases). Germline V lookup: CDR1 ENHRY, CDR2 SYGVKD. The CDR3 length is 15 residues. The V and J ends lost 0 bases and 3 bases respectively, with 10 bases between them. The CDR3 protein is CAISESGGRTDTQYF. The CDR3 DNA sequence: TGTGCCATCAGTGAGTCGGGGGGAAGGACAGATACGCAGTATTTT.

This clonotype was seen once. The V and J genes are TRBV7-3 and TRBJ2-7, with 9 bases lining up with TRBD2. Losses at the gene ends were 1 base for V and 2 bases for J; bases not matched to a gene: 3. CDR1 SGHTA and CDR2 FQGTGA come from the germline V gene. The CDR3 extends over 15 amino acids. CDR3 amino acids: CASSLKAGGPYEQYF. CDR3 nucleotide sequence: TGTGCCAGCAGCTTAAAAGCGGGGGGCCCCTACGAGCAGTACTTC.

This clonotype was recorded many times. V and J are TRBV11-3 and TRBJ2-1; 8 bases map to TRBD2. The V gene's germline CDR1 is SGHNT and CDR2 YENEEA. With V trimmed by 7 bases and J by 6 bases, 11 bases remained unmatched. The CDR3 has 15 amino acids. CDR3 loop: CASTAARGLGNEQFF. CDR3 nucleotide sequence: TGTGCCAGCACCGCCGCCCGGGGACTAGGCAATGAGCAGTTCTTC.

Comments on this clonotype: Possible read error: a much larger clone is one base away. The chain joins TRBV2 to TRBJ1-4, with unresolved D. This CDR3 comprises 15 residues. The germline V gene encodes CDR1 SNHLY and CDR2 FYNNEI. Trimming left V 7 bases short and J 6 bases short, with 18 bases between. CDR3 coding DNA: TGTGCCAGCACCAGCGCGGGTGGGCAGGATGAAAAACTGTTTTTT. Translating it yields CASTSAGGQDEKLFF.

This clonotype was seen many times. The CDR3 here is CASSQERGYEQYF. The CDR3 region has the DNA TGCGCCAGCAGCCAAGAAAGGGGTTACGAGCAGTACTTC. The chain combines TRBV4-3 with TRBJ2-7, with D possibly being TRBD1 (5 bases). From germline, CDR1 is LGHNA and CDR2 YSLEER. CDR3 size: 13 residues. V was clipped by 0 bases and J by 4 bases, with 7 bases between them.

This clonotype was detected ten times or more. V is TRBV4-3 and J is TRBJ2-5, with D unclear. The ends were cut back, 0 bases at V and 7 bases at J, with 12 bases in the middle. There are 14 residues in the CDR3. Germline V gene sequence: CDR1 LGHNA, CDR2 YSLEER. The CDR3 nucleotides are TGCGCCAGCAGCCAAGACCCTTTTAAGGGGACCCAGTACTTC. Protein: CASSQDPFKGTQYF.

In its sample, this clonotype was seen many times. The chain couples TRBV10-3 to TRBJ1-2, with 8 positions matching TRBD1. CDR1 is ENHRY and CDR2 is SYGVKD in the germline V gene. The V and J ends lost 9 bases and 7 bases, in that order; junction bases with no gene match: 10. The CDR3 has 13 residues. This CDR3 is CAILRGPGSGYTF. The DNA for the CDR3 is TGTGCCATTCTCAGGGGGCCGGGTAGTGGCTACACCTTC.

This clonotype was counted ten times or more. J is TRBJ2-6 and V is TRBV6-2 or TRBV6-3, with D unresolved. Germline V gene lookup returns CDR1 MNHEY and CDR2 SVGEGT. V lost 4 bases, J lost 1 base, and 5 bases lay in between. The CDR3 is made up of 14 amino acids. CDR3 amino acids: CASSLQSGANVLTF. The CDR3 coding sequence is TGTGCCAGCAGTTTACAGTCTGGGGCCAACGTCCTGACTTTC.

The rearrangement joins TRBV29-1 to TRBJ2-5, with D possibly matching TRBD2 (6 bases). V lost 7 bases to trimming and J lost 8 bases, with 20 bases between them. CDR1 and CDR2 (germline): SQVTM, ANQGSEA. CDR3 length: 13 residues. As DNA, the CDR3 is TGCAGCGACGCGGGACCGTTCGAGGATACCCAGTACTTC. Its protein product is CSDAGPFEDTQYF.

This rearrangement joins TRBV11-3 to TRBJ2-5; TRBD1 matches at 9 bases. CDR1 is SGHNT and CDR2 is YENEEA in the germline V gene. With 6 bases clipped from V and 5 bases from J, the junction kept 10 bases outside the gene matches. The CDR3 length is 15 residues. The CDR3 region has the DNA TGTGCCAGCAGTCACCCGGGACAGGGAGGGGAGACCCAGTACTTC. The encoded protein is CASSHPGQGGETQYF.

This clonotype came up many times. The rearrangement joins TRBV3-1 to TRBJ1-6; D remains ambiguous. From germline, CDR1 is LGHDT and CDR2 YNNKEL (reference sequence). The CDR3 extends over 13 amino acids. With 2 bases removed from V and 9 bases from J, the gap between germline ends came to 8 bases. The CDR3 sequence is CASSQTVGSPLHF. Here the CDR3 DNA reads TGTGCCAGCAGCCAAACGGTCGGTTCACCCCTCCACTTT.

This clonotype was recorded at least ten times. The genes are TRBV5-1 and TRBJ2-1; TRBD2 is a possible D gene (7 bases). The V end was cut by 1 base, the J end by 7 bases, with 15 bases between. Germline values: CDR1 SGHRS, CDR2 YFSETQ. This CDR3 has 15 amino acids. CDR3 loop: CASSLQGGALNEQFF. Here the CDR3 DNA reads TGCGCCAGCAGCTTGCAAGGGGGGGCGTTGAATGAGCAGTTCTTC.

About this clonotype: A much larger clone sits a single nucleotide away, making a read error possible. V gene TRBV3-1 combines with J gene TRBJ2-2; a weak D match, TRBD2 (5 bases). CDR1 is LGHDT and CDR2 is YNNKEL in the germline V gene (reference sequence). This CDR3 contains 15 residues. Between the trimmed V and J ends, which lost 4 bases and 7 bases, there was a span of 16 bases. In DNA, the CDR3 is TGTGCCAGCAGCCCACGAGCTAGTCGGGGCGGGGAGCTGTTTTTT. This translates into CASSPRASRGGELFF.

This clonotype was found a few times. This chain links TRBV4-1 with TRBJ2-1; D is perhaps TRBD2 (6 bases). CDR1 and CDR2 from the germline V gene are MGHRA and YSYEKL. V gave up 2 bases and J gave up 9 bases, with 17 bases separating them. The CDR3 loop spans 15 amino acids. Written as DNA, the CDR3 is TGCGCCAGCAGCCAACTATGGTCCTTCGGGAGTGAGCAGTTCTTC. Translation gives CASSQLWSFGSEQFF.

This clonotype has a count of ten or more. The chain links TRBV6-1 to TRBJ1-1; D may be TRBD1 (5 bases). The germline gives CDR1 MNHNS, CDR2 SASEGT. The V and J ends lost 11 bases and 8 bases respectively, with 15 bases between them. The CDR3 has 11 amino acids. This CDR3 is CAARRTSEAFF. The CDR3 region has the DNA TGTGCCGCCAGGAGGACATCCGAAGCTTTCTTT.

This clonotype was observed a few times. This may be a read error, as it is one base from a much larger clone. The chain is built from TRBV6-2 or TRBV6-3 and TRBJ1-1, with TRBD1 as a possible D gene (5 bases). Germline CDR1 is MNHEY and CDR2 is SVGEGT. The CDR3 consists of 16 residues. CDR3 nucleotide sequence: TGTGCCAGCAGTTACCCCGGACCGCGGGGGAACACTGAAACTTTCTTT. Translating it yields CASSYPGPRGNTETFF.

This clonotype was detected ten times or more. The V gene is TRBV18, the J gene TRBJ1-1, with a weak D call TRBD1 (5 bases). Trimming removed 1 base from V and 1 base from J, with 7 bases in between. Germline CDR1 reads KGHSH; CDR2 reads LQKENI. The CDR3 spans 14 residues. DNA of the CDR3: TGTGCCAGCTCACCACAGGGGCGGAACACTGAAGCTTTCTTT. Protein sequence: CASSPQGRNTEAFF.

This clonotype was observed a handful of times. The CDR3 loop is CASSDGRGYTF. The CDR3 region has the DNA TGTGCCAGTAGTGACGGCCGTGGCTACACCTTC. The genes are TRBV19 and TRBJ1-2; D remains ambiguous. This CDR3 comprises 11 residues. Deletions cut 5 bases from V and 7 bases from J, with 8 bases between. CDR1 is LNHDA, CDR2 SQIVND, per germline (reference sequence). Filled out from reference TRBV19 and TRBJ1-2, the complete variable domain reads DGGITQSPKYLFRKEGQNVTLSCEQNLNHDAMYWYRQDPGQGLRLIYYSQIVNDFQKGDIAEGYSVSREKKESFPLTVTSAQKNPTAFYLCASSDGRGYTFGSGTRLTVV.

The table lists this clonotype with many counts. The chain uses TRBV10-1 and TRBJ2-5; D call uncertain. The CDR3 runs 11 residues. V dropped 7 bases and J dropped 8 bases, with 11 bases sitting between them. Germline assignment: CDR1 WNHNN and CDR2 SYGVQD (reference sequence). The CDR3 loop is CASNPKKTQYF. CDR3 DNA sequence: TGCGCCAGCAACCCCAAGAAAACCCAGTACTTC.

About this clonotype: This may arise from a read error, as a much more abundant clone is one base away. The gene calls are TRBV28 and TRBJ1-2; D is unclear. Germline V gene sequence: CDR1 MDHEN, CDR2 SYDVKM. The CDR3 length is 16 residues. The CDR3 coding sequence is TGCGCCAGCAGCCTAAGCGCTCTCTCTCCCGACTATGGCTACACCTTC. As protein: CASSLSALSPDYGYTF.

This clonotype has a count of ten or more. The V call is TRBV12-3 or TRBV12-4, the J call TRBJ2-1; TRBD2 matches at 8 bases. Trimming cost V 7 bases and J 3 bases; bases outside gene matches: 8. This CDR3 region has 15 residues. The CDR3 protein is CASTRAGAGYNEQFF. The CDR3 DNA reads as TGTGCCAGCACCCGAGCGGGAGCAGGCTACAATGAGCAGTTCTTC.

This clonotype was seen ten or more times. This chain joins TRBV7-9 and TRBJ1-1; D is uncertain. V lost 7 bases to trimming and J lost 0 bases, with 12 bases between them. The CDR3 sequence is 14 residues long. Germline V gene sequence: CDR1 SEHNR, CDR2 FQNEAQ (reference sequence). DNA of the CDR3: TGTGCCAGCACCCTGACCCTCTTGAACACTGAAGCTTTCTTT. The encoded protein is CASTLTLLNTEAFF.

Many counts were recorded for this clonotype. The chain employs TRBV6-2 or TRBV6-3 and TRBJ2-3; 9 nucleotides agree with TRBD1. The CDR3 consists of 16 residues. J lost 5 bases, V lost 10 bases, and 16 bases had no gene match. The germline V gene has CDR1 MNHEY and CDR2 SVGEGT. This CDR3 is CATQDTGQGSQDTQYF. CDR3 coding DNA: TGTGCCACCCAGGATACCGGACAGGGGAGTCAAGATACGCAGTATTTT.

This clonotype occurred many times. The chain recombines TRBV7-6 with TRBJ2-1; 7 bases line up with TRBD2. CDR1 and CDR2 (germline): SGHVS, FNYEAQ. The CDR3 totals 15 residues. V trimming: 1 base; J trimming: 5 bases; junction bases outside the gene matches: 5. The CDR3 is CASSLGTRIDNEQFF. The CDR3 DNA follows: TGTGCCAGCAGCTTAGGGACTAGGATTGACAATGAGCAGTTCTTC.

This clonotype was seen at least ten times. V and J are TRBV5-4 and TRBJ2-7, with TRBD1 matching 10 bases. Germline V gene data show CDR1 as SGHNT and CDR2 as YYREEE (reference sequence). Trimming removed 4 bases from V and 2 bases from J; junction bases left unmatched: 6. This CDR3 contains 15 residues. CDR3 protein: CASSPPGTGAYEQYF. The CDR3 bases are TGTGCCAGCAGCCCTCCGGGGACAGGGGCCTACGAGCAGTACTTC.

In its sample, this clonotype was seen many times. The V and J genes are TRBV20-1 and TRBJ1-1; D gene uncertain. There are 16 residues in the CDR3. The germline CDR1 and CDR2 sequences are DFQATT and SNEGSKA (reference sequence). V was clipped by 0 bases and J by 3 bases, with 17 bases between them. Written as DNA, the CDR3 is TGCAGTGCTAGAGAGGCCCTACGCGGTACTTACACTGAAGCTTTCTTT. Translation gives CSAREALRGTYTEAFF.

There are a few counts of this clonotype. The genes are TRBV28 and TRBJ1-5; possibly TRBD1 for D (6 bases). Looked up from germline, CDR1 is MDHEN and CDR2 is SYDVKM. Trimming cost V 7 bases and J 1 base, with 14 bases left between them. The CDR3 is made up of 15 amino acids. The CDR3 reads CASTILGQSNQPQHF. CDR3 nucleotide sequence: TGTGCCAGCACCATTTTAGGACAGAGCAATCAGCCCCAGCATTTT.

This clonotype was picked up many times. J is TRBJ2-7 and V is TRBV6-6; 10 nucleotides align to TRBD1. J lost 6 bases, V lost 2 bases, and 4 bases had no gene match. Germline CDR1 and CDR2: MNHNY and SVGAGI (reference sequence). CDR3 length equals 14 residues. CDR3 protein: CASSYDDRGLEQYF. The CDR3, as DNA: TGTGCCAGCAGTTACGATGACAGGGGGCTCGAGCAGTACTTC.